This TCR beta chain was observed in a study of blood T cell repertoires in COVID-19. Study as a whole: The study drew acute and convalescent COVID-19 samples from the United States, Italy and Spain. PBMCs, B-cell-depleted T cells, or T cells provided the cDNA or gDNA that made up the material.

Of note for this clone: Sequence at one end of the junction differs from germline and may be a read error.

Assay: immunoSEQ multiplex PCR; the TCRdb copy retains only in-frame clones and omits some. The sample lists over 150,000 clones, 85% to 95% occurring once. Specimen: peripheral blood. The clonotype comes from a man aged 50-59 years with acute or convalescent COVID-19.

In nucleotides, the CDR3 is TGTGCCAGTAGCGGTCTCCGGGACAGGGTTGGACGGAGCGTCTTC. It translates to CASSGLRDRVGRSVF. The chain links TRBV19 to TRBJ2-1; the match to TRBD1 covers 9 bases. The germline V gene encodes CDR1 LNHDA and CDR2 SQIVND (reference sequence). The CDR3 covers 15 residues. Drawing the rest from reference TRBV19 and TRBJ2-1, the complete variable domain is DGGITQSPKYLFRKEGQNVTLSCEQNLNHDAMYWYRQDPGQGLRLIYYSQIVNDFQKGDIAEGYSVSREKKESFPLTVTSAQKNPTAFYLCASSGLRDRVGRSVFGPGTRLTVL.